The 29 T cell receptor beta chains presented below share a single source sample, sequenced in a study of identical twins. One entry per CDR3 protein, called by TCRdb with MiXCR from the 5' RACE reads. This table has under 500,000 distinct CDR3 sequences, around an eighth appearing once. Another study also made use of these data, one on yellow fever vaccine responses in identical twins.

Sequencing was performed on CD4+ T cells sorted from blood. These TCRs come from a woman aged 18 to 35 in good health.

The rearrangement links TRBV9 to TRBJ2-5; TRBD1 agrees at 8 bases. The CDR3 is 15 residues long. The junction had 6 bases not matched to a gene; V was cut back by 0 bases and J by 5 bases. Germline lookup yields CDR1 SGDLS and CDR2 YYNGEE. CDR3 region: CASSVGTGLTETQYF. The CDR3 bases are TGTGCCAGCAGCGTAGGGACAGGGTTAACGGAGACCCAGTACTTC.

The V call is TRBV5-1, the J call TRBJ2-7; unclear D gene. CDR1 and CDR2 from the germline V gene are SGHRS and YFSETQ. The length of the CDR3 is 15 residues. V was trimmed by 0 bases and J by 0 bases, leaving 10 bases between them. DNA for the CDR3: TGCGCCAGCAGCTTGGGGGCAGGACCCTCCTACGAGCAGTACTTC. This encodes CASSLGAGPSYEQYF.

The V call is TRBV19, the J call TRBJ1-4, with D possibly TRBD1 on 5 matching bases. This CDR3 region has 15 residues. Germline V lookup: CDR1 LNHDA, CDR2 SQIVND (reference sequence). V was trimmed by 6 bases and J by 7 bases, leaving 18 bases between them. DNA of the CDR3: TGTGCCAGTAGCAGAGAGGGACTGAATCCTGAAAAACTGTTTTTT. Amino acids: CASSREGLNPEKLFF.

The sample holds a few counts of this clonotype. This chain connects TRBV2 to TRBJ2-6; unclear D gene. The CDR3 has 15 amino acids. Germline V gene sequence: CDR1 SNHLY, CDR2 FYNNEI. Trimming cost V 3 bases and J 3 bases, with 9 bases left between them. The CDR3 sequence is CASSDGVLGANVLTF. As DNA, the CDR3 is TGTGCCAGCAGTGACGGAGTGCTTGGGGCCAACGTCCTGACTTTC.

J is TRBJ2-3 and V is TRBV6-2 or TRBV6-3; the D gene could be TRBD1 or TRBD2 (5 bases each). Germline-derived CDR1 and CDR2 are MNHEY and SVGEGT. The CDR3 runs to 20 residues. With 2 bases removed from V and 0 bases from J, the gap between germline ends came to 24 bases. The CDR3 loop is CASSYPARGTGLSSTDTQYF. The CDR3 DNA sequence: TGTGCCAGCAGTTACCCAGCGAGGGGTACCGGACTTTCTAGCACAGATACGCAGTATTTT.

This clonotype has more than one count but fewer than ten. The V call is TRBV2, the J call TRBJ1-5; D is possibly TRBD1 (5 bases). The germline V gene encodes CDR1 SNHLY and CDR2 FYNNEI. V lost 6 bases, J lost 1 base, and 13 bases lay in between. The CDR3 length is 15 residues. The CDR3 DNA sequence: TGTGCCAGCAGAATTTCACGGGGGAGCAATCAGCCCCAGCATTTT. Translation gives CASRISRGSNQPQHF. The entire variable domain, with the rest obtained from reference TRBV2 and TRBJ1-5, is as follows: EPEVTQTPSHQVTQMGQEVILRCVPISNHLYFYWYRQILGQKVEFLVSFYNNEISEKSEIFDDQFSVERPDGSNFTLKIRSTKLEDSAMYFCASRISRGSNQPQHFGDGTRLSIL.

This clonotype was seen a few times. The chain recombines TRBV29-1 with TRBJ2-5; 8 bases are a match to TRBD1. This CDR3 comprises 13 residues. The germline CDR1 and CDR2 sequences are SQVTM and ANQGSEA. V lost 6 bases, J lost 4 bases, and 7 bases stayed unmatched. In DNA form, the CDR3 reads TGCAGCGTGCTCGAAGACAGGGGAGAGACCCAGTACTTC. Protein sequence: CSVLEDRGETQYF.

This clonotype appeared many times. V is TRBV28 and J is TRBJ1-2, with D tentatively TRBD1 (6 bases). The CDR3 covers 15 residues. CDR1 is MDHEN and CDR2 is SYDVKM in the germline V gene. V lost 2 bases and J lost 5, with 15 bases in between. This CDR3 reads CASSLEDRRSYGYTF. CDR3 in DNA: TGTGCCAGCAGTTTAGAAGACAGGCGCTCATATGGCTACACCTTC.

This chain connects TRBV7-2 to TRBJ2-1, with TRBD1 as a possible D gene (6 bases). The CDR3 is made up of 15 amino acids. The germline V gene encodes CDR1 SGHTA and CDR2 FQGNSA. V shed 7 bases and J shed 0 bases, with 13 bases lying between them. The CDR3 spells CASTHPGHSYNEQFF. The CDR3, as DNA: TGTGCCAGCACCCACCCGGGACACTCCTACAATGAGCAGTTCTTC.

The V gene is TRBV2, the J gene TRBJ2-7; TRBD1 aligns across 9 bases. Germline CDR1 reads SNHLY; CDR2 reads FYNNEI. V lost 6 bases, J lost 1 base, and 10 bases stayed unmatched. The CDR3 contains 16 residues. In nucleotides, the CDR3 is TGTGCCAGCAGAGCCGGGACAGGGATGGGGTCCTACGAGCAGTACTTC. It translates to CASRAGTGMGSYEQYF. The complete variable domain, with remaining parts taken from reference TRBV2 and TRBJ2-7, reads EPEVTQTPSHQVTQMGQEVILRCVPISNHLYFYWYRQILGQKVEFLVSFYNNEISEKSEIFDDQFSVERPDGSNFTLKIRSTKLEDSAMYFCASRAGTGMGSYEQYFGPGTRLTVT.

CDR3: CSARSGRANEQFF. The CDR3 DNA reads TGCAGTGCTAGAAGCGGGAGGGCCAATGAGCAGTTCTTC. The rearrangement uses TRBV20-1 and TRBJ2-1; 10 bases are a match to TRBD2. Trimming removed 2 bases from V and 6 bases from J; junction bases left unmatched: 1. Germline V gene data show CDR1 as DFQATT and CDR2 as SNEGSKA (reference sequence). This CDR3 is built from 13 residues.

In this sample, this clonotype turned up many times. This chain connects TRBV12-3 or TRBV12-4 to TRBJ2-3; D uncertain. Trimming pared 5 bases from V and 2 bases from J, leaving 11 bases between. This CDR3 is 14 amino acids long. The CDR3 coding sequence is TGTGCCAGCAGTCCCAGGAGCTTCACAGATACGCAGTATTTT. As protein: CASSPRSFTDTQYF.

This clonotype has only a few counts. The chain uses TRBV28 and TRBJ1-1; the D is unclear. Deletions cut 3 bases from V and 2 bases from J, with 10 bases between. The germline V gene encodes CDR1 MDHEN and CDR2 SYDVKM. The CDR3 consists of 14 residues. CDR3: CASSFHRSNTEAFF. DNA for the CDR3: TGTGCCAGCAGTTTTCACAGATCCAACACTGAAGCTTTCTTT.

The rearrangement uses TRBV6-2 or TRBV6-3 and TRBJ1-1; D remains ambiguous. Germline V gene data show CDR1 as MNHEY and CDR2 as SVGEGT. The CDR3 has 16 amino acids. The V and J ends lost 0 bases and 3 bases respectively, with 14 bases between them. CDR3 coding DNA: TGTGCCAGCAGTTACTCCGTCTCGGGGTTCTACACTGAAGCTTTCTTT. Encoded protein: CASSYSVSGFYTEAFF.

This clonotype has more than one count but fewer than ten. J is TRBJ2-3 and V is TRBV5-1; 8 bases are a match to TRBD2. J was trimmed by 7 bases and V by 1 base; bases with no gene match: 5. There are 14 residues in the CDR3. Germline CDR1 and CDR2: SGHRS and YFSETQ. For the CDR3, the DNA is TGCGCCAGCAGCTTGTCAGCGGGAGAGTATACGCAGTATTTT. This codes for CASSLSAGEYTQYF.

This clonotype turned up a few times. The rearrangement joins TRBV5-4 to TRBJ2-5, with TRBD2 matching 10 bases. The CDR3 length is 17 residues. V shed 4 bases and J 2 bases; nucleotides not matched to a gene: 11. Germline V gene sequence: CDR1 SGHNT, CDR2 YYREEE (reference sequence). Here the CDR3 reads CASSPSASGGPQETQYF. CDR3 nucleotides: TGTGCCAGCAGCCCGAGCGCTAGCGGGGGACCACAAGAGACCCAGTACTTC.

In nucleotides, the CDR3 is TGTGCCAGCAGTAATAGCGGGGGGGATAATGAGCAGTTCTTC. The encoded protein is CASSNSGGDNEQFF. The rearrangement links TRBV6-2 or TRBV6-3 to TRBJ2-1; 11 bases match TRBD2. CDR3 length: 14 residues. The V gene end was trimmed by 5 bases and the J gene end by 7 bases; junction bases not matched to a gene: 4. The germline gives CDR1 MNHEY, CDR2 SVGEGT.

This clonotype was picked up a small number of times. CDR3 loop: CAWSAKRDTETQYF. CDR3 bases: TGTGCCTGGAGTGCTAAGCGGGATACGGAGACCCAGTACTTC. The genes are TRBV30 and TRBJ2-5, with TRBD2 matching 7 bases. Germline CDR1 reads GTSNPN; CDR2 reads SVGIG (reference sequence). J was trimmed by 5 bases and V by 1 base; bases with no gene match: 7. The CDR3 extends over 14 amino acids.

The chain links TRBV5-6 to TRBJ2-4; D tentatively fits TRBD1 or TRBD2 (5 bases each). V gave up 1 base and J gave up 8 bases, with 10 bases separating them. The V gene's germline CDR1 is SGHDT and CDR2 YYEEEE. The CDR3 runs 13 residues. The CDR3 here is CASSLSGTDIQYF. In DNA form, the CDR3 reads TGTGCCAGCAGCTTGTCGGGGACGGACATTCAGTACTTC. Looking up the rest from reference TRBV5-6 and TRBJ2-4 gives the full variable domain: DAGVTQSPTHLIKTRGQQVTLRCSPKSGHDTVSWYQQALGQGPQFIFQYYEEEERQRGNFPDRFSGHQFPNYSSELNVNALLLGDSALYLCASSLSGTDIQYFGAGTRLSVL.

This clonotype has a count of ten or more. The chain combines TRBV5-1 with TRBJ2-7, with a weak D call TRBD1 (9 bases). Germline CDR1 reads SGHRS; CDR2 reads YFSETQ. This CDR3 contains 16 residues. V was cut by 4 bases and J by 7 bases, with 24 bases left in between. CDR3 in DNA: TGCGCCAGCAGCCTCCGGGGGGGACAGGGCCGCGAGGAGCAGTACTTC. Translating gives CASSLRGGQGREEQYF.

This clonotype was detected ten times or more. The junction differs from germline at one of its ends, possibly a read error. V is TRBV5-1 and J is TRBJ2-5; D is uncertain. Germline loops: CDR1 SGHRS, CDR2 YFSETQ. CDR3 length: 12 residues. The CDR3 sequence: CASSVSQETQYF. DNA for the CDR3: TGTGCCAGCAGTGTATCCCAAGAGACCCAGTACTTC. Full variable domain (remainder filled in from reference TRBV5-1 and TRBJ2-5): KAGVTQTPRYLIKTRGQQVTLSCSPISGHRSVSWYQQTPGQGLQFLFEYFSETQRNKGNFPGRFSGRQFSNSRSEMNVSTLELGDSALYLCASSVSQETQYFGPGTRLLVL.

The CDR3: CATSDQGSDTGELFF. CDR3 nucleotides: TGTGCCACCAGTGACCAGGGATCCGACACCGGGGAGCTGTTTTTT. This rearrangement joins TRBV24-1 to TRBJ2-2; D perhaps matches TRBD1 (5 bases). The germline V gene has CDR1 KGHDR and CDR2 SFDVKD. The CDR3 consists of 15 residues. V lost 4 bases and J lost 3, with 11 bases in between.

In this sample, this clonotype turned up a few times. The gene calls are TRBV30 and TRBJ1-1; 7 bases map to TRBD1. The CDR3 contains 12 residues. The V gene end was trimmed by 2 bases and the J gene end by 11 bases; junction bases not matched to a gene: 8. The germline V gene has CDR1 GTSNPN and CDR2 SVGIG (reference sequence). The CDR3 nucleotides are TGTGCCTGGAGTCGGGACAGTCCCGGGGCTTTCTTT. Translating gives CAWSRDSPGAFF.

This clonotype was counted ten times or more. The chain joins TRBV6-1 to TRBJ2-5; D is uncertain. There are 13 residues in the CDR3. Germline loops: CDR1 MNHNS, CDR2 SASEGT. Trimming stripped 7 bases from V and 5 bases from J, with 14 bases between. In DNA, the CDR3 is TGTGCCAGCAAAAGTACGGTCGGGGAGACCCAGTACTTC. It translates to CASKSTVGETQYF.

This rearrangement joins TRBV6-2 or TRBV6-3 to TRBJ2-7; possibly TRBD2 for D (6 bases). This CDR3 has 13 amino acids. Germline assignment: CDR1 MNHEY and CDR2 SVGEGT. Between the trimmed V and J ends, which lost 6 bases and 0 bases, there was a span of 9 bases. The CDR3 nucleotides are TGTGCCAGCAGGAGAGCGGGCTCCTACGAGCAGTACTTC. Residues: CASRRAGSYEQYF.

This clonotype was seen repeatedly, ten times or more. The rearrangement uses TRBV6-5 and TRBJ1-5; D ambiguous. This CDR3 spans 15 amino acids. Trimming pared 4 bases from V and 4 bases from J, leaving 14 bases between. Germline V gives CDR1 MNHEY, CDR2 SVGAGI. In nucleotides, the CDR3 is TGTGCCAGCAGTTCGGCCATAACAGCTAATCAGCCCCAGCATTTT. It specifies CASSSAITANQPQHF.

This clonotype has at least ten counts. The rearrangement links TRBV27 to TRBJ2-5; the D gene is possibly TRBD2 (6 bases). The V end was cut by 7 bases, the J end by 3 bases, with 15 bases between. The germline CDR1 and CDR2 sequences are MNHEY and SMNVEV (reference sequence). The CDR3 has 14 residues. Written as DNA, the CDR3 is TGTGCCAGCAAACGGGACTTACTAAAAGAGACCCAGTACTTC. It is translated as CASKRDLLKETQYF.

This clonotype was seen more than once but under ten times. The chain carries TRBV5-1 and TRBJ2-2, with 10 bases lining up with TRBD2. This CDR3 comprises 15 residues. The trim removed 4 bases at V and 4 bases at J, leaving 4 bases unmatched. Germline V gene data show CDR1 as SGHRS and CDR2 as YFSETQ. This CDR3 reads CASSAWTSGTGELFF. The CDR3 DNA follows: TGCGCCAGCAGCGCCTGGACTAGCGGCACCGGGGAGCTGTTTTTT. Filled out from reference TRBV5-1 and TRBJ2-2, the complete variable domain reads KAGVTQTPRYLIKTRGQQVTLSCSPISGHRSVSWYQQTPGQGLQFLFEYFSETQRNKGNFPGRFSGRQFSNSRSEMNVSTLELGDSALYLCASSAWTSGTGELFFGEGSRLTVL.

This clonotype was detected ten times or more. The rearrangement links TRBV20-1 to TRBJ1-1; D possibly corresponds to TRBD1 (5 bases). V was trimmed by 2 bases and J by 4 bases, leaving 11 bases between them. The CDR3 contains 13 residues. CDR1 is DFQATT, CDR2 SNEGSKA, per germline (reference sequence). CDR3 coding DNA: TGCAGTGCTAGATCGCCCACAGGCACTGAAGCTTTCTTT. Amino acids: CSARSPTGTEAFF.